The 9 T cell receptor beta chains given below trace back to one sample, sequenced in a study of T cells in Graves' hyperthyroidism and ophthalmopathy. What was amplified from RNA transcripts were TCR beta CDR3 regions. Initially, a first-round RT-PCR of the TCR CDR3 employed the HTBI primer set. One entry per CDR3 protein results from TCRdb running MiXCR on the multiplex PCR reads. The table records 300,000 to 450,000 distinct CDR3 sequences, roughly 13% of them present only once. Sequencing was done on a sample of blood. Source of these receptors: a young man with Graves' hyperthyroidism that later progressed to Graves' ophthalmopathy.

This clonotype has just a few counts. The CDR3 region is CASSIWRTGELFF. The DNA of the CDR3 is TGTGCCAGTAGTATTTGGAGAACCGGGGAGCTGTTTTTT. The V gene is TRBV19, the J gene TRBJ2-2, with D hard to call. Trimming removed 3 bases from V and 5 bases from J, with 7 bases in between. The CDR3 spans 13 residues. Looked up from germline, CDR1 is LNHDA and CDR2 is SQIVND (reference sequence).

This chain links TRBV20-1 with TRBJ2-7; TRBD2 is a possible D gene (7 bases). Germline CDR1 DFQATT, CDR2 SNEGSKA (reference sequence). The V end lost 0 bases, the J end lost 9 bases, and 24 bases lay between the germline ends. This CDR3 spans 16 amino acids. The CDR3 loop reads CSAREGRGGPPPWQYF. The CDR3 region has the DNA TGCAGTGCTAGAGAAGGGAGGGGGGGGCCCCCCCCCTGGCAGTACTTC.

The table lists this clonotype with many counts. The V gene is TRBV18, the J gene TRBJ1-1, with D uncertain. The germline CDR1 and CDR2 sequences are KGHSH and LQKENI. There are 13 residues in the CDR3. Trimming took off 0 bases at V and 6 bases at J, with 8 bases between the two ends. The CDR3 sequence: CASSPPGRAEAFF. DNA for the CDR3: TGTGCCAGCTCACCACCGGGAAGGGCTGAAGCTTTCTTT.

The rearrangement uses TRBV10-2 and TRBJ2-1; 7 nucleotides line up with TRBD2. Germline V gene sequence: CDR1 WSHSY, CDR2 SAAADI. The CDR3 spans 13 residues. Trimming cost V 2 bases and J 9 bases; bases outside gene matches: 4. CDR3 DNA sequence: TGCGCCAGCAGTGAGATGGGGGGGGGTGAGCAGTTCTTC. The encoded protein is CASSEMGGGEQFF.

This clonotype occurred a few times. Here the CDR3 reads CASAPGTPYEQYF. CDR3 nucleotide sequence: TGTGCTAGTGCTCCCGGGACACCCTACGAGCAGTACTTC. The chain combines TRBV12-5 with TRBJ2-7; possibly TRBD1 for D (6 bases). CDR1 and CDR2 (germline): LGHNT, FRNRAP. CDR3 length: 13 amino acids. Trimming shortened V by 7 bases and J by 2 bases, and 12 bases separated the two germline ends.

The table lists this clonotype with a few counts. A junction boundary mismatches the germline segment, possibly from a read error. This chain uses TRBV6-2 or TRBV6-3 with TRBJ2-7; no definite D call. The CDR3 has 14 residues. In germline, CDR1 is MNHEY, CDR2 SVGEGT. The CDR3 here is CAGSSRTGTYEQYF. Here the CDR3 DNA reads TGTGCCGGCAGTTCAAGGACGGGCACCTACGAGCAGTACTTC.

Concerning this clonotype itself: It may be a read error: a sequence one base away is much more abundant. J is TRBJ2-5 and V is TRBV29-1; D remains ambiguous. The CDR3 loop spans 12 amino acids. Germline values: CDR1 SQVTM, CDR2 ANQGSEA. This CDR3 reads CSVEQPGETQHF. CDR3 DNA: TGCAGCGTTGAACAGCCTGGAGAGACCCAGCACTTC.

V is TRBV27 and J is TRBJ2-1; perhaps TRBD2 as D (6 bases). In germline, CDR1 is MNHEY, CDR2 SMNVEV (reference sequence). V gave up 6 bases and J gave up 9 bases, with 15 bases separating them. The CDR3 has 13 residues. CDR3 bases: TGTGCCAGCAGCCTGGTCCGGGGGATTGAGCAGTTCTTC. Protein sequence: CASSLVRGIEQFF.

Remarks on this clonotype: At one end, the junction sequence differs from germline, possibly due to a read error. The V call is TRBV5-1, the J call TRBJ2-1; 12 nucleotides agree with TRBD2. CDR3 size: 16 residues. Germline V lookup: CDR1 SGHRS, CDR2 YFSETQ. The CDR3, as DNA: TGCGCCGGCAGCTCCTACTGGACTAGCGGGGCATATGAGCAGTTCTTC. This codes for CAGSSYWTSGAYEQFF.